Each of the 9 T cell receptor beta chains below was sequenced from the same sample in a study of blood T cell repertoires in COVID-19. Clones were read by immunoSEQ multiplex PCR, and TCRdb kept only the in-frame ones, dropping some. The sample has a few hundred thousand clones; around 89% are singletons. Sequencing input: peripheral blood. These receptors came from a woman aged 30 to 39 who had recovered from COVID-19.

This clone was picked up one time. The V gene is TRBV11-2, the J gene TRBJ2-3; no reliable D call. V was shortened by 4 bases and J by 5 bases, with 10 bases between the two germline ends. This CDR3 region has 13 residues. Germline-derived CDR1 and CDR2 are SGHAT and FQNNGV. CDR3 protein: CASSWSSKDTQYF. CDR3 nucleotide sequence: TGTGCCAGCAGCTGGAGCAGTAAAGATACGCAGTATTTT. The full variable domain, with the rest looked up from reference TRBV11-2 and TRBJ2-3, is EAGVAQSPRYKIIEKRQSVAFWCNPISGHATLYWYQQILGQGPKLLIQFQNNGVVDDSQLPKDRFSAERLKGVDSTLKIQPAKLEDSAVYLCASSWSSKDTQYFGPGTRLTVL.

The CDR3 here is CASRPGQGGQPYEQYF. The CDR3 DNA sequence: TGTGCCAGCAGACCGGGACAGGGAGGACAGCCCTACGAGCAGTACTTC. This sequence joins TRBV28 and TRBJ2-7; TRBD1 matches 9 bases. The CDR3 covers 16 residues. V was clipped by 6 bases and J by 2 bases; unmatched bases: 11. CDR1 and CDR2 (germline): MDHEN, SYDVKM.

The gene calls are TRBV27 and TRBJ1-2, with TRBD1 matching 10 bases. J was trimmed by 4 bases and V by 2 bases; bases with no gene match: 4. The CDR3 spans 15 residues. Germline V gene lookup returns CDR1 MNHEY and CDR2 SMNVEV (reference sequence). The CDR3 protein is CASSLVGTGVYGYTF. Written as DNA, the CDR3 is TGTGCCAGCAGTTTAGTGGGGACAGGGGTCTATGGCTACACCTTC.

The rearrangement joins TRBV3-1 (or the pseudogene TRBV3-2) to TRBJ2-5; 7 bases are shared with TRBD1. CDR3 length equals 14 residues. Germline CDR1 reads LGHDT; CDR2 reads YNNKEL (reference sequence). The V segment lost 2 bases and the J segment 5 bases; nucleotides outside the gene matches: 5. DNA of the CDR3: TGTGCCAGCAGCCAACAAGGGACAGTTGAGACCCAGTACTTC. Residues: CASSQQGTVETQYF.

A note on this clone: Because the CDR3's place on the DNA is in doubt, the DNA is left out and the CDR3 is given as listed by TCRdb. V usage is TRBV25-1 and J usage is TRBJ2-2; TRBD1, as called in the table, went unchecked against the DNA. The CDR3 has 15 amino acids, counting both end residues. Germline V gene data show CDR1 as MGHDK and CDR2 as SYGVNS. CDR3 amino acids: CASSSLGQYVGELFF.

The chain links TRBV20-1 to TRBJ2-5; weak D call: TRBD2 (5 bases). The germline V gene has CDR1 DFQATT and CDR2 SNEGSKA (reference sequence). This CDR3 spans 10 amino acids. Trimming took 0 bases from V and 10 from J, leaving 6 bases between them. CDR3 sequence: CSARDGSQYF. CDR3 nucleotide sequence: TGCAGTGCTAGAGATGGGAGCCAGTACTTC.

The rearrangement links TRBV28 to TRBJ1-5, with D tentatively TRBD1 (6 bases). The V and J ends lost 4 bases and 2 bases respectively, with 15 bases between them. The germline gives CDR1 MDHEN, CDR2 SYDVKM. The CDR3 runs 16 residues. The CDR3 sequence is CASSSDRSFGNQPQHF. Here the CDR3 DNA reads TGTGCCAGCAGTTCAGACAGGAGCTTTGGCAATCAGCCCCAGCATTTT.

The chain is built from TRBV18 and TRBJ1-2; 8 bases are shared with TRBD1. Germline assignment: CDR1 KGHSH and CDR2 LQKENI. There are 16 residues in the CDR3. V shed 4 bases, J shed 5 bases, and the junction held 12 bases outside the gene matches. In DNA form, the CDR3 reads TGTGCCAGCTCACAAGGACAGGGAGGTCTGGGGTATGGCTACACCTTC. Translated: CASSQGQGGLGYGYTF. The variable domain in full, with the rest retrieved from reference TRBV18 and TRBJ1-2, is NAGVMQNPRHLVRRRGQEARLRCSPMKGHSHVYWYRQLPEEGLKFMVYLQKENIIDESGMPKERFSAEFPKEGPSILRIQQVVRGDSAAYFCASSQGQGGLGYGYTFGSGTRLTVV.

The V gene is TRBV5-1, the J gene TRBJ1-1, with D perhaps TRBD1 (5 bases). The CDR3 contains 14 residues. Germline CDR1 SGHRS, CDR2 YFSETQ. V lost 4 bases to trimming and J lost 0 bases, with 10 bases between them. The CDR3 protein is CASSGEQVNTEAFF. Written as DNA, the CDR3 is TGCGCCAGCAGCGGAGAACAGGTGAACACTGAAGCTTTCTTT.